The clone carrying this TCR beta chain showed up just once. The sample originates from a study of control samples from healthy donors and cancer patients. Per germline, CDR1 ENHRY and CDR2 SYGVKD. The V end was cut by 5 bases, the J end by 8 bases, with 16 bases between. This CDR3 is 14 amino acids long. TCRdb keeps only in-frame clones here, not all; method: immunoSEQ multiplex PCR. The repertoire holds 90,000 to 140,000 clones, with 83% as singletons. The V call is TRBV10-3, the J call TRBJ2-1; the D gene is possibly TRBD2 (6 bases). Sequenced sample: blood. This sequence was found in a woman between 50 and 59 years old in good health. CDR3 coding DNA: TGTGCCATCAGTCGGGGACTTGCTGGCGATGAGCAGTTCTTC. Residues: CAISRGLAGDEQFF.